This TCR beta chain was sequenced in a study of immune characteristics of hereditary and idiopathic chronic pancreatitis. A note on the overall study: Local pancreatic immune cells and TCRbeta repertoires were profiled in hereditary and idiopathic chronic pancreatitis and were compared with control organ donor pancreases. TCRbeta sequencing covered 4 or 5 control pancreases, 7 or 8 hereditary chronic pancreatitis pancreases and 6 idiopathic chronic pancreatitis pancreases. Minimal in vitro experimental manipulation of pancreas-infiltrating T cells was the reason the gDNA-based approach was selected.

Comment on this clone: No antigen is known for it. Nothing much larger sits one base from this clone, and base qualities are not available.

Library generation was performed with the immunoSEQ multiplex PCR assay. The TCRbeta CDR3 region and neighboring sequences were amplified from pancreatic genomic DNA and then sequenced. Processing in the source paper ran as follows. Repertoire diversity was assessed as a mean normalized Shannon-Wiener index, and productive clonality and productive rearrangement counts were also measured. The nonparametric Mann-Whitney U test was used to compare repertoire metrics between controls and chronic pancreatitis. A shared clonotype was defined as a CDR3beta sequence with the same amino acid composition and length across subjects. TCRdb's version of the immuneACCESS table is confined to in-frame rearrangements and falls short of the full clone set. An unresolved V gene accounts for under half of the shortfall where checked; the remainder is of unknown origin. Clone size and V and J calls were adopted from that table, with D and trimming inferred from the DNA. The sample records around 2,000 clones, 60% to 85% of which are singletons. The ten top clones hold around 16% of the sample.

Patients undergoing total pancreatectomy with islet autotransplantation (TPIAT) were the source of the chronic pancreatitis pancreas tissue. No known history of diabetes was present in the included chronic pancreatitis patients. For TCRbeta sequencing, genomic DNA was extracted directly from bulk pancreas tissue without sorting T cells. No particular cause of disease was identified in patients with idiopathic chronic pancreatitis. At two US centers, pancreas tissues from patients and organ donors were collected on a consecutive basis. The research as a whole found: Vbeta-Jbeta gene family usage, including TRBV10, TRBV19, TRBV23 and TRBV5, differed between hereditary and idiopathic chronic pancreatitis. Among 10 to 15 chronic pancreatitis patients, higher numbers of productive TCR rearrangements went along with higher disease severity scores, showing a positive correlation. Compared with controls, both chronic pancreatitis groups had significantly higher TCRbeta repertoire diversity and lower clonality. Chronic pancreatitis caused by alcohol use was not included in the study. Because patient tissue could be obtained only at the time of TPIAT, immune findings may have been influenced by differences in disease duration.

The CDR3 numbers 16 residues from cysteine through phenylalanine. Of the read, only the CDR3 DNA is kept; its 48 bases are in frame from base 1. Per the germline V gene, SGHRS is the CDR1 and YFSETQ is the CDR2. V and J are truncated by 0 bases and 4 bases respectively, leaving an intervening sequence of 14 bases. This sequence was found in a human donor with chronic pancreatitis. Here the chain combines TRBV5-1 and TRBJ2-1; the best D guess is TRBD2, with 6 bases matching. Sample: pancreas tissue with idiopathic chronic pancreatitis. The cell subset or site label corresponds to: chronic pancreatitis without an identified cause. The bases read TGCGCCAGCAGCTTGGGATCCAGCGGGTTGTACAATGAGCAGTTCTTC. This sequence encodes CASSLGSSGLYNEQFF.